The 19 T cell receptor beta chains given below trace back to one sample, sequenced in a study of T cell repertoires in cytomegalovirus infection. Via MiXCR, TCRdb re-called the reads, giving one row per CDR3 protein. This sample has about 110,000 distinct CDR3 sequences, with under 35% found just once. These receptors lack a known antigen. Sequenced material: CD8+ T cells from cultured PBMCs, taken from culture after CMV antigen stimulation. These receptors were obtained from a human donor in good health (CMV status not recorded). Some clones in this sample may be carry-over from other donors' samples.

This clonotype was picked up a small number of times. V is TRBV12-3 or TRBV12-4 and J is TRBJ2-5; 12 bases line up with TRBD2. The V segment lost 5 bases and the J segment 4 bases; nucleotides outside the gene matches: 5. The CDR3 loop spans 15 amino acids. CDR3 sequence: CASSGPGLAGETQYF. CDR3 DNA sequence: TGTGCCAGCAGTGGGCCGGGACTAGCGGGAGAGACCCAGTACTTC.

This sequence joins TRBV12-3 or TRBV12-4 and TRBJ2-1, with 10 bases aligning to TRBD2. The length of the CDR3 is 14 residues. V lost 5 bases to trimming and J lost 4 bases; unmatched junction nucleotides: 2. This CDR3 reads CASSEAGGYNEQFF. CDR3 DNA sequence: TGTGCCAGCAGTGAAGCGGGGGGGTACAATGAGCAGTTCTTC.

The table lists this clonotype with a few counts. This chain links TRBV4-1 with TRBJ1-1; no clear D gene. The germline V gene encodes CDR1 MGHRA and CDR2 YSYEKL. Trimming left V 0 bases short and J 1 base short, with 6 bases between. The CDR3 spans 14 residues. As DNA, the CDR3 is TGCGCCAGCAGCCAAGAAGGGTCGAACACTGAAGCTTTCTTT. Protein product: CASSQEGSNTEAFF.

The chain links TRBV12-5 to TRBJ2-3; TRBD2 might be the D (5 bases). The CDR3 covers 16 residues. Germline V gives CDR1 LGHNT, CDR2 FRNRAP. Trimming removed 2 bases at V and 0 bases at J, with 12 bases between. CDR3 coding DNA: TGTGCTAGTGGTTTGATGGCCGGGGTCAGCACAGATACGCAGTATTTT. This encodes CASGLMAGVSTDTQYF.

The chain has TRBV24-1 and TRBJ2-3; the D gene is possibly TRBD2 (6 bases). Deletions cut 5 bases from V and 1 base from J, with 21 bases between. CDR3 size: 18 residues. Germline CDR1 and CDR2: KGHDR and SFDVKD. This CDR3 reads CATSGNEPGLPGTDTQYF. DNA of the CDR3: TGTGCCACCAGTGGGAACGAGCCGGGACTCCCGGGCACAGATACGCAGTATTTT.

Many counts were recorded for this clonotype. The V and J genes are TRBV7-6 and TRBJ1-5, with TRBD1 as a possible D gene (5 bases). This CDR3 has 14 residues. The germline CDR1 and CDR2 sequences are SGHVS and FNYEAQ. V was trimmed by 4 bases and J by 0 bases, leaving 7 bases between them. The CDR3, as DNA: TGTGCCAGCAGCTGGGGGGGTAGCAATCAGCCCCAGCATTTT. Translating it yields CASSWGGSNQPQHF. Variable domain in full (rest from reference TRBV7-6 and TRBJ1-5): GAGVSQSPRYKVTKRGQDVALRCDPISGHVSLYWYRQALGQGPEFLTYFNYEAQQDKSGLPNDRFSAERPEGSISTLTIQRTEQRDSAMYRCASSWGGSNQPQHFGDGTRLSIL.

This clonotype occurred a few times. The CDR3 region has the DNA TGTGCCAGCAGCTTAGACCGTTCCTCGACGGGCGGCACTGAAGCTTTCTTT. Translation gives CASSLDRSSTGGTEAFF. The chain combines TRBV7-2 with TRBJ1-1, with unresolved D. There are 17 residues in the CDR3. The germline V gene encodes CDR1 SGHTA and CDR2 FQGNSA. Trimming cost V 1 base and J 4 bases, with 19 bases left between them.

This clonotype was found a few times. The rearrangement joins TRBV5-5 to TRBJ2-7, with D tentatively TRBD1 (6 bases). The V end was cut by 6 bases, the J end by 3 bases, with 16 bases between. The CDR3 contains 14 residues. Germline V CDR1 and CDR2: SGHKS, YYEKEE (reference sequence). The CDR3 loop reads CASKALDSRYEQYF. In nucleotides, the CDR3 is TGTGCCAGCAAGGCCCTGGACAGCCGCTACGAGCAGTACTTC.

V gene TRBV29-1 combines with J gene TRBJ2-1; 15 bases fit TRBD2. The CDR3 is 16 residues long. Germline CDR1 is SQVTM and CDR2 is ANQGSEA. Germline trimming cut 7 bases from V and 1 base from J; bases unmatched to any gene: 5. CDR3: CSAGLAGGRSYNEQFF. The CDR3, as DNA: TGCAGCGCCGGACTAGCGGGGGGGAGGTCCTACAATGAGCAGTTCTTC.

This clonotype was seen a few times. The rearrangement joins TRBV7-9 to TRBJ1-3; D unclear. Germline V gene lookup returns CDR1 SEHNR and CDR2 FQNEAQ (reference sequence). CDR3 length: 16 amino acids. Trimming cost V 2 bases and J 0 bases, with 11 bases left between them. The CDR3 DNA reads as TGTGCCAGCAGCTTAAGGCAGGCAATCTCTGGAAACACCATATATTTT. Translated, it gives CASSLRQAISGNTIYF.

In its sample, this clonotype ranks as medium-sized. J is TRBJ1-5 and V is TRBV7-8, with D hard to call. V was clipped by 4 bases and J by 3 bases, with 16 bases between them. The germline CDR1 and CDR2 sequences are SGHVS and FQNEAQ. The CDR3 consists of 16 residues. The CDR3 nucleotides read TGTGCCAGCAGCTCAGGCCAGGTTGGATTCAATCAGCCCCAGCATTTT. As protein: CASSSGQVGFNQPQHF.

This clonotype has only a few counts. CDR3 nucleotides: TGTGCCAGCAGTTCGAACAGGGTCAATGAGCAGTTCTTC. Amino acid sequence: CASSSNRVNEQFF. The chain links TRBV6-6 to TRBJ2-1; a weak D match, TRBD1 (6 bases). In germline, CDR1 is MNHNY, CDR2 SVGAGI (reference sequence). The CDR3 loop spans 13 amino acids. Trimming removed 4 bases from V and 6 bases from J, with 10 bases in between.

The rearrangement joins TRBV5-1 to TRBJ2-1; 7 nucleotides line up with TRBD1. Trimming cost V 3 bases and J 2 bases; bases outside gene matches: 5. This CDR3 contains 15 residues. The germline CDR1 and CDR2 sequences are SGHRS and YFSETQ. The CDR3 bases are TGCGCCAGCAGCTGGGGACAGCTGACCTACAATGAGCAGTTCTTC. Its translation: CASSWGQLTYNEQFF. The full variable domain, its missing parts supplied by reference TRBV5-1 and TRBJ2-1, is KAGVTQTPRYLIKTRGQQVTLSCSPISGHRSVSWYQQTPGQGLQFLFEYFSETQRNKGNFPGRFSGRQFSNSRSEMNVSTLELGDSALYLCASSWGQLTYNEQFFGPGTRLTVL.

This clonotype was seen a single time. The rearrangement joins TRBV7-2 to TRBJ2-1, with D maybe TRBD1 (5 bases). V was cut by 1 base and J by 2 bases, with 9 bases left in between. CDR3 length equals 15 residues. Germline lookup yields CDR1 SGHTA and CDR2 FQGNSA. This chain's CDR3 is CASSLGEGAYNEQFF. The CDR3 DNA is TGTGCCAGCAGCTTAGGGGAAGGGGCCTACAATGAGCAGTTCTTC. Looking up the rest from reference TRBV7-2 and TRBJ2-1 gives the full variable domain: GAGVSQSPSNKVTEKGKDVELRCDPISGHTALYWYRQSLGQGLEFLIYFQGNSAPDKSGLPSDRFSAERTGGSVSTLTIQRTQQEDSAVYLCASSLGEGAYNEQFFGPGTRLTVL.

This clonotype was seen many times. This chain uses TRBV7-2 with TRBJ2-3, with D unresolved. The CDR3 contains 13 residues. The germline gives CDR1 SGHTA, CDR2 FQGNSA. With 5 bases removed from V and 0 bases from J, the gap between germline ends came to 6 bases. The chain's CDR3 is CASSNPSTDTQYF. CDR3 DNA: TGTGCCAGCAGCAACCCCAGCACAGATACGCAGTATTTT.

Only a few counts were recorded for this clonotype. This chain joins TRBV12-3 or TRBV12-4 and TRBJ2-1, with D tentatively TRBD1 (6 bases). V was trimmed by 8 bases and J by 2 bases, leaving 19 bases between them. The CDR3 has 16 residues. CDR3 sequence reads: CASLKEGGFTYNEQFF. The CDR3 region has the DNA TGTGCCAGCCTGAAAGAAGGGGGTTTTACCTACAATGAGCAGTTCTTC.

Concerning this clonotype: Compared with germline, one end of the junction differs, possibly owing to a read error. The CDR3 region has the DNA TGTGCCAGCAGCTCGCTGCCGTTTTTC. Its protein product is CASSSLPFF. This rearrangement joins TRBV5-8 to TRBJ2-7, with D hard to call. Per germline, CDR1 SGHTS and CDR2 YDEGEE. CDR3 length equals 9 residues.

The V call is TRBV6-6, the J call TRBJ2-1, with D unresolved. Between the trimmed V and J ends, which lost 7 bases and 5 bases, there was a span of 12 bases. The CDR3 has 13 residues. Germline loops: CDR1 MNHNY, CDR2 SVGAGI (reference sequence). The CDR3 DNA follows: TGTGCCAGCATATTAGCCTATGACAATGAGCAGTTCTTC. The encoded protein is CASILAYDNEQFF.

To note about this clonotype: This sequence may be a read error, since a much larger clone differs from it by one base. J is TRBJ1-4 and V is TRBV5-1, with D hard to call. This CDR3 is 16 amino acids long. CDR1 is SGHRS, CDR2 YFSETQ, per germline. Deletions cut 0 bases from V and 3 bases from J, with 12 bases between. Here the CDR3 reads CASSLGCASSNEKLFF. In DNA form, the CDR3 reads TGCGCCAGCAGCTTGGGGTGTGCGTCGTCTAATGAAAAACTGTTTTTT.